This T cell receptor (beta chain) was profiled in a study of blood T cell repertoires in COVID-19 (dated by TCRdb to the early 2020s). For the study in its entirety: Samples from collaborators originated in the United States, Italy and Spain and spanned both the acute and convalescent phases of COVID-19. The samples were drawn from two sources: the first 160 participants of the ongoing ImmuneRACE study, and over 1,000 subjects contributed by 6 global collaborators. The prospective study material was composed of cDNA or gDNA derived from T cells, B-cell-depleted T cells, or PBMCs. Where HLA class I and class II types were available, the types were taken from metadata supplied by the sample provider, not from assay-based typing. Nearly every sample came with metadata listing a de-identified subject ID, COVID-19 status, age in years and sex. The repertoires were released in a freely available public database intended as a resource for research on the immune response to SARS-CoV-2. The dataset comprised deeply sampled blood TCRbeta repertoires from subjects exposed to, actively infected with, or recovered from COVID-19. Points the paper makes about the study in general: Clinical and demographic metadata were provided uncurated, with the amount varying by source and participant.

Regarding this clone: This clone's antigen is unknown. Per-base quality was not reported, and no clone a single base away is much larger than it.

Each collaborating institution followed its own protocols to collect whole blood in K2EDTA tubes. Collaborator samples were shipped for TCRbeta analysis as frozen whole blood, isolated PBMCs, or DNA extracted from either sample type. The immunoSEQ Assay, a bias-controlled multiplex PCR, was used to amplify TCRbeta CDR3 regions from genomic DNA. The study's processing was this. Nucleated cell counts per sample were estimated from amplification of reference gene primers within the assay. Sequence reads were collapsed and filtered to measure the absolute abundance of every unique TCRbeta CDR3 rearrangement. For each sample, productive Simpson clonality was calculated by taking the square root of Simpson's diversity index across productive rearrangements. TCRdb provides this immuneACCESS table in a form limited to in-frame rearrangements. Some clones are lacking; in checked studies, under half of them reflect an unresolved V gene, and why the rest are absent is not known. Clonal size and the V and J genes are those of that table, whereas D and trimming came from the DNA. The sample table shows some 700,000 clones, and 80% to 90% are seen once. The leading ten clones occupy around 0.3% of the sample.

Sequenced input: peripheral blood. This receptor was obtained from a woman between 18 and 29 years old with acute or convalescent COVID-19.

The CDR3 region reads CASSQADRGLYGYTF. The bases are TGTGCCAGCAGCCAAGCGGACAGGGGGCTATATGGCTACACCTTC. The receptor chain draws on TRBV4-2 and TRBJ1-2, with 11 bases in between that match TRBD1. From V the trimming removes 1 base and from J it removes 5 bases, while the gene matches leave 3 bases of the junction unaccounted for. CDR1 and CDR2 are drawn from the germline V gene: LGHNA, YNFKEQ. Taken from cysteine to phenylalanine, the CDR3 has 15 residues. The DNA shown is the 45-base CDR3, in frame from base 1.